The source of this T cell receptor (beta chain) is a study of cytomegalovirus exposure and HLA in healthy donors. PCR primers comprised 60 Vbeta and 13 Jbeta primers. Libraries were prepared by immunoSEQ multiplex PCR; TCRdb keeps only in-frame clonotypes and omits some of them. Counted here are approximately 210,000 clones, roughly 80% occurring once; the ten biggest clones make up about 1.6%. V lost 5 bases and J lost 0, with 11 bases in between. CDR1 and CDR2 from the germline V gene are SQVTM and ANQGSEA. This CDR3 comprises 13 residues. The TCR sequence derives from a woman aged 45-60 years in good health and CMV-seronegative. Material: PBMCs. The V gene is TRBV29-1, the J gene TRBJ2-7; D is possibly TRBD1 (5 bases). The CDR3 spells CSVSQGSSYEQYF. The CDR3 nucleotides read TGCAGCGTTAGCCAGGGTAGCTCCTACGAGCAGTACTTC.